What follows describes a single TCR beta chain. Per the authors' pipeline: Reference gene primer amplification gave nucleated cell count estimates. Profiled with immunoSEQ multiplex PCR; TCRdb holds only in-frame clones, not every one. V, J and clone size are taken as reported in that table, and D and trimming were inferred from the DNA itself. The sample lists hundreds of thousands of clones, roughly 86% occurring once. These data belong to a study of blood T cell repertoires in COVID-19. Study summary: Material from acute and convalescent COVID-19 was sourced from the United States, Italy and Spain. T cells, B-cell-depleted T cells, or PBMCs provided the cDNA or gDNA that served as material.

Germline V gives CDR1 MDHEN, CDR2 SYDVKM. Trimming shortened V by 3 bases and J by 2 bases, and 11 bases separated the two germline ends. The CDR3 length is 15 residues. Patients of the Seattle cohort, enrolled during active infection, were followed longitudinally. The sample comprised peripheral blood. This receptor was obtained from a woman in her 70s with COVID-19, enrolled during active disease. The chain links TRBV28 to TRBJ1-3; unclear D gene. The CDR3 is CASSFRRGTGNTIYF. The CDR3 nucleotides read TGTGCCAGCAGTTTTCGTCGAGGGACTGGAAACACCATATATTTT. The full variable domain, in which reference TRBV28 and TRBJ1-3 provide the parts outside the CDR3, is DVKVTQSSRYLVKRTGEKVFLECVQDMDHENMFWYRQDPGLGLRLIYFSYDVKMKEKGDIPEGYSVSREKKERFSLILESASTNQTSMYLCASSFRRGTGNTIYFGEGSWLTVV.